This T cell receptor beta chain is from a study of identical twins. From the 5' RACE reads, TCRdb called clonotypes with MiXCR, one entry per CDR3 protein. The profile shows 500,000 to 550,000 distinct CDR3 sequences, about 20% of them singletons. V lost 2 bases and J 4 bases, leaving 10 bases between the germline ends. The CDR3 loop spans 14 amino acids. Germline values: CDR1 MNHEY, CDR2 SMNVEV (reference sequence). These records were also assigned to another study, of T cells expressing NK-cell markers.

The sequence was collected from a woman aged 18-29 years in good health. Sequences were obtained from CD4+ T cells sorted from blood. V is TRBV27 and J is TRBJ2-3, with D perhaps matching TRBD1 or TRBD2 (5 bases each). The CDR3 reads CASSLNGGSDTQYF. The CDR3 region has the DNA TGTGCCAGCAGTTTAAATGGGGGATCAGATACGCAGTATTTT.